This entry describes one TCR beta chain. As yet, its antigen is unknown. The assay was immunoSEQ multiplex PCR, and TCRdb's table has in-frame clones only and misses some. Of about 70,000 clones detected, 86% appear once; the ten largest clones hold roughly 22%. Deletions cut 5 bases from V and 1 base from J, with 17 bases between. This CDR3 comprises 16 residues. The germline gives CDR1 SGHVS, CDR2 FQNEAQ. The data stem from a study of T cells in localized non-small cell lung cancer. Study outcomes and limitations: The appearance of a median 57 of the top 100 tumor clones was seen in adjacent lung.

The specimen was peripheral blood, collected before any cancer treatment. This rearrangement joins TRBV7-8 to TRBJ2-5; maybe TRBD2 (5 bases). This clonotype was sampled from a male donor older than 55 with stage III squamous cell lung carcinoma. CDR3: CASSPPPSGPQETQYF. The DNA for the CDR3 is TGTGCCAGCAGCCCGCCCCCCAGCGGTCCCCAAGAGACCCAGTACTTC.